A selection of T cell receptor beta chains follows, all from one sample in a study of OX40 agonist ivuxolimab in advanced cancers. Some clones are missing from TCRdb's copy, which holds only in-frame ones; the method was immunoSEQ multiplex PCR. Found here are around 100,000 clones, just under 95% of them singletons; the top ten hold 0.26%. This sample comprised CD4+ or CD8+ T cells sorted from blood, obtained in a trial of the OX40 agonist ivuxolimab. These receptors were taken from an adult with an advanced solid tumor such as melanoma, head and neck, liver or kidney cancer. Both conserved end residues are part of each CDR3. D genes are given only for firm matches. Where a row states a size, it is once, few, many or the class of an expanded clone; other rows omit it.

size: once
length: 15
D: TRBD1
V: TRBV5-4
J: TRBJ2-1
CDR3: CASSFGTGSSGEQFF
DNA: TGTGCCAGCAGCTTCGGGACAGGCTCTTCGGGTGAGCAGTTCTTC

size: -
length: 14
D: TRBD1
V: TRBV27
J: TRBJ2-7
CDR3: CASSLWDRGPRWYF
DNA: TGTGCCAGCAGTTTATGGGACAGGGGGCCTCGTTGGTACTTC

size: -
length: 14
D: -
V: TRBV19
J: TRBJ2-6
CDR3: CASSTADRANVLTF
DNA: TGTGCCAGTAGTACGGCGGACAGGGCCAACGTCCTGACTTTC

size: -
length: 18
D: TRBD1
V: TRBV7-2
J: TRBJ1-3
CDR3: CASSLEGQGALNGNTIYF
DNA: TGTGCCAGCAGCTTAGAGGGACAGGGGGCTCTCAATGGAAACACCATATATTTT

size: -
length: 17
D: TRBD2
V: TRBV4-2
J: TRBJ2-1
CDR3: CASSPISKAGGLNEQFF
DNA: TGTGCCAGCAGCCCGATCTCCAAAGCGGGGGGGCTCAATGAGCAGTTCTTC

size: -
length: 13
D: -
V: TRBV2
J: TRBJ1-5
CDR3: CASSGGLDQPQHF
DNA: TGTGCCAGCAGTGGTGGGCTAGATCAGCCCCAGCATTTT

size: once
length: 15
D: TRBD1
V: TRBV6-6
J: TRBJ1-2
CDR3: CASSYQGTGGYGYTF
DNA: TGTGCCAGCAGTTATCAGGGGACAGGAGGGTATGGCTACACCTTC

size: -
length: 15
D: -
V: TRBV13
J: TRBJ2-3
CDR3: CASSLSRLSTDTQYF
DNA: TGTGCCAGCAGCTTATCCCGGCTGAGCACAGATACGCAGTATTTT

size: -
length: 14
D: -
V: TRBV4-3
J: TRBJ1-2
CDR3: CASSPFRGNYGYTF
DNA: TGCGCCAGCAGCCCTTTTCGCGGAAACTATGGCTACACCTTC

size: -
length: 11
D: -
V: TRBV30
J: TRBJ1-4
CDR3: CAWRQYEKLFF
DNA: TGTGCCTGGAGGCAGTATGAAAAACTGTTTTTT

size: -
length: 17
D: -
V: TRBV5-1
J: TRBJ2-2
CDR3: CASSWGRGLQNTGELFF
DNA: TGCGCCAGCAGCTGGGGAAGGGGCCTTCAGAACACCGGGGAGCTGTTTTTT

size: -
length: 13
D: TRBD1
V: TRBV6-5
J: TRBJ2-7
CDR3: CASSKGQLYEQYF
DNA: TGTGCCAGCAGCAAGGGACAGCTCTACGAGCAGTACTTC

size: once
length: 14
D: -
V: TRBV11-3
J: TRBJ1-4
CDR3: CASSLGGTNEKLFF
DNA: TGTGCCAGCAGCTTAGGTGGCACTAATGAAAAACTGTTTTTT

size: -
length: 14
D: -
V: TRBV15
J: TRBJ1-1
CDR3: CATSRARVGTEAFF
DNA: TGTGCCACCAGCAGAGCAAGGGTGGGCACTGAAGCTTTCTTT

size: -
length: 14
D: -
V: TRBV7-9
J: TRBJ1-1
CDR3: CASKGRGENTEAFF
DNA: TGTGCCAGCAAAGGCAGGGGAGAGAACACTGAAGCTTTCTTT

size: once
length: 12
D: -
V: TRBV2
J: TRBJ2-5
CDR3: CASAQGLETQYF
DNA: TGTGCCAGCGCGCAGGGTCTTGAGACCCAGTACTTC

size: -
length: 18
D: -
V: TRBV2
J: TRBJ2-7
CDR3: CASSVHNPGAVSSYEQYF
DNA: TGTGCCAGCAGTGTTCACAATCCCGGGGCAGTCAGTTCCTACGAGCAGTACTTC

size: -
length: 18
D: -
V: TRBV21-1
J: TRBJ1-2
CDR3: CASIPGPISSRPNYGYTF
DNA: TGTGCCAGCATCCCCGGGCCAATCAGCTCCCGGCCTAACTATGGCTACACCTTC

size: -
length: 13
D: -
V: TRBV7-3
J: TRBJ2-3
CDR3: CASRGRGTDTQYF
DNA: TGTGCCAGCAGGGGGCGAGGGACAGATACGCAGTATTTT

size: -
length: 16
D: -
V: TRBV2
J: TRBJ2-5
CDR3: CASSPLGSFGEETQYF
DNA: TGTGCCAGCAGCCCTTTAGGGTCCTTCGGGGAAGAGACCCAGTACTTC

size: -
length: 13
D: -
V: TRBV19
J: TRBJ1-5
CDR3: CASSIGPNQPQHF
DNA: TGTGCCAGTAGTATAGGGCCAAATCAGCCCCAGCATTTT

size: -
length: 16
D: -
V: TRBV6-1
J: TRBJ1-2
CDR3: CASSEGTVELHYGYTF
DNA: TGTGCCAGCAGTGAAGGGACAGTAGAGCTTCACTATGGCTACACCTTC

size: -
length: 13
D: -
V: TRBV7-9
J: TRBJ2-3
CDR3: CASSATSTDTQYF
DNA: TGTGCCAGCAGCGCCACTAGCACAGATACGCAGTATTTT

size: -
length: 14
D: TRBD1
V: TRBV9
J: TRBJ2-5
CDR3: CASSLSGGRETQYF
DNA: TGTGCCAGCAGCCTATCAGGGGGCAGAGAGACCCAGTACTTC

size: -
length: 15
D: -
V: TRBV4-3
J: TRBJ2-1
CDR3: CASSQETLEWNEQFF
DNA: TGCGCCAGCAGCCAGGAGACTCTGGAGTGGAATGAGCAGTTCTTC

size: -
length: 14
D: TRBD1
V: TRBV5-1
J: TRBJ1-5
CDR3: CASSFGQGEQPQHF
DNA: TGCGCCAGCAGCTTTGGACAGGGGGAGCAGCCCCAGCATTTT

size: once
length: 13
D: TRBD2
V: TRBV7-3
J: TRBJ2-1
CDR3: CASRTASGNEQFF
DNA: TGTGCCAGCAGAACAGCTAGCGGGAATGAGCAGTTCTTC

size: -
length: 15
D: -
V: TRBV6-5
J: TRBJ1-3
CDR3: CASREGHLSGNTIYF
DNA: TGTGCCAGCAGGGAGGGACACCTCTCTGGAAACACCATATATTTT

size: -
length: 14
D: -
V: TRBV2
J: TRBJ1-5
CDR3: CASSEPTPNQPQHF
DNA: TGTGCCAGCAGTGAACCGACACCCAATCAGCCCCAGCATTTT

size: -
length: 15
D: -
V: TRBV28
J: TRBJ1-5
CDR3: CASNPWQISNQPQHF
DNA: TGTGCCAGCAACCCCTGGCAAATTAGCAATCAGCCCCAGCATTTT

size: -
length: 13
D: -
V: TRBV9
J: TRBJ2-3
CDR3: CASSVISTDTQYF
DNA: TGTGCCAGCAGCGTAATTAGCACAGATACGCAGTATTTT

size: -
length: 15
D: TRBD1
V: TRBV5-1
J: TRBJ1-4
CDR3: CASSFTGTENEKLFF
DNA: TGCGCCAGCAGCTTTACCGGGACAGAAAATGAAAAACTGTTTTTT

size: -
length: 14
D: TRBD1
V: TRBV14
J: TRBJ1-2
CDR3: CASSRTDRGRDYTF
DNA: TGTGCCAGCAGCCGAACAGACAGGGGGCGCGACTACACCTTC

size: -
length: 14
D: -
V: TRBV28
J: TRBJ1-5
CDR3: CASSQGHSNQPQHF
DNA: TGTGCCAGTTCCCAGGGGCACTCTAATCAGCCCCAGCATTTT

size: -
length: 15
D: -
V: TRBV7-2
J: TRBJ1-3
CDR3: CASSKNLGPGNTIYF
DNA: TGTGCCAGCAGCAAAAACCTAGGGCCTGGAAACACCATATATTTT

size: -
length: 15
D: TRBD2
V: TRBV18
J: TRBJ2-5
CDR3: CASSPRTSGQETQYF
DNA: TGTGCCAGCTCACCAAGAACTAGCGGGCAAGAGACCCAGTACTTC

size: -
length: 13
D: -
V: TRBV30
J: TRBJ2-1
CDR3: CAWSVGSYNEQFF
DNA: TGTGCCTGGAGTGTAGGCTCCTACAATGAGCAGTTCTTC

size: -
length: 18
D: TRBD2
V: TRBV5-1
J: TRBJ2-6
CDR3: CASSVGLAGGYGANVLTF
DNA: TGCGCCAGCAGCGTAGGACTAGCGGGAGGTTATGGGGCCAACGTCCTGACTTTC

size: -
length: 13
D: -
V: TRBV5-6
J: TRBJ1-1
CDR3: CASSLAGDTEAFF
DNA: TGTGCCAGCAGCTTGGCAGGAGACACTGAAGCTTTCTTT

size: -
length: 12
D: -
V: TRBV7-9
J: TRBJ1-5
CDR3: CASSLWVQPQHF
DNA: TGTGCCAGCAGCTTGTGGGTCCAGCCCCAGCATTTT

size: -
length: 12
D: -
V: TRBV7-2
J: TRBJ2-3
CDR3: CASSPSTDTQYF
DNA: TGTGCCAGCAGCCCTAGCACAGATACGCAGTATTTT

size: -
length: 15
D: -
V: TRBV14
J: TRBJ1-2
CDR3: CASSQGVWDVSGYTF
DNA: TGTGCCAGCAGCCAAGGGGTCTGGGATGTAAGCGGCTACACCTTC

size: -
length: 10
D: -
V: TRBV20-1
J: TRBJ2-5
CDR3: CSALLETQYF
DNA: TGCAGTGCTTTGTTGGAGACCCAGTACTTC

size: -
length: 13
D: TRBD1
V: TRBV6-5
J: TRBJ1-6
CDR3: CASSSGGGSPLHF
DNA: TGTGCCAGCAGTTCAGGGGGCGGTTCACCCCTCCACTTT

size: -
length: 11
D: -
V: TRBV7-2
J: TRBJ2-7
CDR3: CASSDRYEQYF
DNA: TGTGCCAGCAGTGACAGGTACGAGCAGTACTTC

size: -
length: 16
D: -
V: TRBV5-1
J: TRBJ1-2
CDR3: CASSVGPVTGTYGYTF
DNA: TGCGCCAGCAGCGTGGGCCCCGTAACAGGAACTTATGGCTACACCTTC

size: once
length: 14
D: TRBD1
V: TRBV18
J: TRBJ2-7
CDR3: CASSTGTGAYEQYF
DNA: TGTGCCAGCTCAACCGGGACAGGGGCCTACGAGCAGTACTTC

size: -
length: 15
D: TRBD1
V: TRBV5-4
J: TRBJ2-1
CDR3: CASSLRDRVYNEQFF
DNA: TGTGCCAGCAGCTTGAGGGACAGGGTTTACAATGAGCAGTTCTTC

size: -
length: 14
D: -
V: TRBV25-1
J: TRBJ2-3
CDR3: CASSDRGGAYTQYF
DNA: TGTGCCAGCAGTGACAGAGGGGGAGCTTATACGCAGTATTTT

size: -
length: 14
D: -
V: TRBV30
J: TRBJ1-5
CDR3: CAWSGGAMRQPQHF
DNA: TGTGCCTGGAGTGGAGGGGCGATGAGACAGCCCCAGCATTTT

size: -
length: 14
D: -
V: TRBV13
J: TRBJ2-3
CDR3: CASSSRGGTDTQYF
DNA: TGTGCCAGCAGCTCAAGAGGGGGCACAGATACGCAGTATTTT

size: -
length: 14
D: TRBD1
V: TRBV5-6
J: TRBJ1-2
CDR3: CASRGTGETYGYTF
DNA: TGTGCCAGCAGGGGGACAGGGGAAACCTATGGCTACACCTTC